The rows below give T cell receptor beta chains drawn from one sample of a study of T-cell memory formation after mild COVID-19. TCRdb processed the 5' RACE reads anew with MiXCR; each CDR3 protein has one entry. This sample carries 250,000 to 350,000 distinct CDR3 sequences, approximately 19% of them seen once, and the ten largest clones take around a fifth. The sequenced sample was PBMCs or a T cell subset sorted from them (not recorded which). The source is a man aged 18 to 29 who had mild COVID-19 (a few samples of this study predate the infection). Cell type and time point are not known. The CDR3 runs from the conserved cysteine through the conserved F or W. The D gene is left open where the match is weak. Some rows mark clone size as missing; the rest say once, few, many or name a class of expanded clone.

D	V	J	size	CDR3	DNA
-	TRBV7-9	TRBJ1-1	few	CASSGPEAFF	TGTGCCAGCAGTGGGCCTGAAGCTTTCTTT
-	TRBV15	TRBJ1-6	few	CATSRDRDPGRSPLHF	TGTGCCACCAGCAGAGATAGGGACCCCGGTCGTTCACCCCTCCACTTT
-	TRBV7-6	TRBJ1-2	-	CASSPDGRKNGYTF	TGTGCCAGCAGCCCCGACGGGAGAAAGAATGGCTACACCTTC
-	TRBV7-8	TRBJ2-2	-	CASSSSGPNTGELFF	TGTGCCAGCAGCTCTTCAGGACCTAACACCGGGGAGCTGTTTTTT
TRBD1	TRBV5-8	TRBJ1-1	many	CASSSGGGDTEAFF	TGTGCCAGCAGCTCAGGGGGTGGGGACACTGAAGCTTTCTTT
-	TRBV29-1	TRBJ1-2	few	CSVEDQARGYTF	TGCAGCGTTGAAGATCAGGCCCGGGGCTACACCTTC
TRBD1	TRBV7-9	TRBJ1-1	-	CASSYYRGSTEAFF	TGTGCCAGCAGCTACTACAGGGGGTCCACTGAAGCTTTCTTT
-	TRBV5-1	TRBJ1-1	many	CASSLFDLGNTEAFF	TGCGCCAGCAGCTTGTTCGACTTGGGTAACACTGAAGCTTTCTTT
-	TRBV11-2	TRBJ2-1	-	CASSLDPQVYNEQFF	TGTGCCAGCAGCTTAGACCCCCAGGTGTACAATGAGCAGTTCTTC
-	TRBV4-3	TRBJ1-2	-	CASSQEPTGTGYTF	TGCGCCAGCAGCCAAGAACCCACAGGGACTGGCTACACCTTC
TRBD1	TRBV2	TRBJ1-5	few	CASSRGRKQPQHF	TGTGCCAGCAGTAGGGGGCGGAAGCAGCCCCAGCATTTT
TRBD1	TRBV6-5	TRBJ1-3	few	CASSFTGVSGNTIYF	TGTGCCAGCAGTTTCACAGGGGTTTCTGGAAACACCATATATTTT
-	TRBV6-5	TRBJ2-3	-	CASSYSTVTDTQYF	TGTGCCAGCAGTTACTCGACAGTCACAGATACGCAGTATTTT
-	TRBV7-9	TRBJ2-5	-	CASSLGAYQETQYF	TGTGCCAGCAGCTTAGGGGCCTACCAAGAGACCCAGTACTTC
-	TRBV5-1	TRBJ1-2	few	CASSIISGTGGYGYTF	TGCGCCAGCAGCATAATATCAGGGACCGGGGGCTATGGCTACACCTTC
-	TRBV10-3	TRBJ2-5	-	CAIASLGGETQYF	TGTGCCATCGCCTCATTGGGCGGAGAGACCCAGTACTTC
-	TRBV5-1	TRBJ2-2	few	CASSLEAGNTGELFF	TGCGCCAGCAGCTTGGAGGCGGGGAACACCGGGGAGCTGTTTTTT
TRBD2	TRBV20-1	TRBJ2-3	few	CSARDASGEGDTQYF	TGCAGTGCTAGAGATGCCAGCGGGGAAGGGGATACGCAGTATTTT
-	TRBV10-3	TRBJ2-5	few	CAISESGPLVETQYF	TGTGCCATCAGTGAGTCAGGCCCCTTGGTGGAGACCCAGTACTTC
-	TRBV4-1	TRBJ1-1	-	CASSQDLEGIAFF	TGCGCCAGCAGCCAGGACCTTGAGGGAATCGCTTTCTTT
-	TRBV27	TRBJ2-6	few	CASSLTTGGANVLTF	TGTGCCAGCAGTCTAACGACCGGTGGGGCCAACGTCCTGACTTTC
-	TRBV15	TRBJ1-2	few	CATSRDQGLRDGYTF	TGTGCCACCAGCAGGGATCAGGGGCTACGAGATGGCTACACCTTC
-	TRBV4-2	TRBJ2-4	-	CASSQGDVDIQYF	TGTGCCAGCAGCCAAGGGGATGTGGACATTCAGTACTTC
TRBD2	TRBV6-6	TRBJ2-6	few	CASSYPAGGPTGANVLTF	TGTGCCAGCAGTTACCCAGCGGGGGGGCCCACTGGGGCCAACGTCCTGACTTTC
-	TRBV7-3	TRBJ1-3	few	CASSPDRGNTIYF	TGTGCCAGCAGCCCCGACAGGGGAAACACCATATATTTT
-	TRBV5-1	TRBJ2-3	-	CASKLGGTQGDTQYF	TGCGCCAGCAAGCTTGGCGGGACCCAGGGGGATACGCAGTATTTT
-	TRBV4-2	TRBJ1-3	-	CASSQGIRSGNTIYF	TGTGCCAGCAGCCAGGGGATCCGCTCTGGAAACACCATATATTTT
-	TRBV4-3	TRBJ2-1	-	CASSQPESSYNEQFF	TGCGCCAGCAGCCAGCCGGAAAGCTCCTACAATGAGCAGTTCTTC
-	TRBV5-1	TRBJ2-1	-	CASSFVENNEQFF	TGCGCCAGCAGCTTCGTGGAGAACAATGAGCAGTTCTTC
-	TRBV11-2	TRBJ1-5	-	CASSLASVAQPQHF	TGTGCCAGCAGCTTAGCGTCAGTCGCTCAGCCCCAGCATTTT
-	TRBV9	TRBJ2-1	-	CASSRQGSPYNEQFF	TGTGCCAGCAGCCGGCAGGGTAGTCCCTACAATGAGCAGTTCTTC
-	TRBV24-1	TRBJ2-2	few	CATSVDGTGELFF	TGTGCCACCAGTGTCGACGGTACCGGGGAGCTGTTTTTT
-	TRBV5-8	TRBJ2-7	-	CASSTGGSGSGAHNEQYF	TGTGCCAGCAGCACTGGGGGGTCGGGTTCAGGGGCCCACAACGAGCAGTACTTC
TRBD1	TRBV20-1	TRBJ1-2	few	CSAPDRNSTNYGYTF	TGCAGTGCTCCGGACAGGAACAGTACTAACTATGGCTACACCTTC
-	TRBV15	TRBJ1-2	-	CATSSRGSLGYTF	TGTGCCACCAGCAGTAGGGGAAGTCTAGGCTACACCTTC
-	TRBV5-5	TRBJ1-6	-	CASSDNYNSPLHF	TGTGCCAGCTCGGACAATTATAATTCACCCCTCCACTTT
TRBD2	TRBV7-7	TRBJ2-5	-	CASSLDSGGWQETQYF	TGTGCCAGCAGCTTAGATAGCGGGGGATGGCAAGAGACCCAGTACTTC
-	TRBV4-1	TRBJ1-5	few	CASSQPGSNQPQHF	TGCGCCAGCAGCCAGCCCGGTAGCAATCAGCCCCAGCATTTT
TRBD2	TRBV6-2/TRBV6-3	TRBJ2-1	few	CASSYSAGGVYNEQFF	TGTGCCAGCAGTTACTCAGCGGGGGGGGTCTACAATGAGCAGTTCTTC
-	TRBV7-2	TRBJ2-2	many	CASSWTLTNTGELFF	TGTGCCAGCAGCTGGACGCTTACGAACACCGGGGAGCTGTTTTTT
-	TRBV28	TRBJ1-2	-	CATNIGNYGYTF	TGTGCCACGAACATCGGGAACTATGGCTACACCTTC
-	TRBV6-2/TRBV6-3	TRBJ1-2	few	CASSYSADPYGYTF	TGTGCCAGCAGTTACTCGGCGGACCCCTATGGCTACACCTTC
TRBD1	TRBV12-3/TRBV12-4	TRBJ1-2	few	CASSSPEGALYGYTF	TGTGCCAGCAGTTCCCCAGAGGGGGCCCTCTATGGCTACACCTTC
TRBD2	TRBV19	TRBJ2-4	-	CASSNPPLAGSNLAKNIQYF	TGTGCCAGTAGTAATCCGCCCCTAGCGGGGTCTAACCTAGCCAAAAACATTCAGTACTTC
-	TRBV20-1	TRBJ1-5	-	CSADHPGEPQHF	TGCAGTGCTGACCACCCGGGGGAGCCCCAGCATTTT
-	TRBV4-1	TRBJ1-2	-	CASSHRTGNYGYTF	TGCGCCAGCAGTCATCGAACAGGGAACTATGGCTACACCTTC
TRBD1	TRBV25-1	TRBJ1-4	-	CASSVTGRDMNEKLFF	TGTGCCAGCAGTGTGACAGGGAGGGATATGAATGAAAAACTGTTTTTT